The rows below give T cell receptor beta chains drawn from one sample of a study of control samples from healthy donors and cancer patients. Using immunoSEQ multiplex PCR, the repertoire was profiled, and TCRdb retains in-frame clones only, with some absent. The sample shows over 200,000 clones, approximately 80% of them seen only once. The specimen sequenced was PBMCs. The receptors derive from a woman aged 60-70 years with lung cancer. The CDR3 runs from the conserved cysteine through the conserved F or W. A D gene is named only where the DNA matches it firmly. Only part of the rows carry a size: once, few, many, or a class if the clone is expanded.

DNA | CDR3 | V | size | D | J
TGTGCCAGCAGCCCACATTGGGCCCTCCACTTT | CASSPHWALHF | TRBV28 | once | NA | TRBJ1-6
TGTGCCAGCAGCAAGGCGGCGCAGGGCCATGAGCAGTACTTC | CASSKAAQGHEQYF | TRBV7-2 | NA | NA | TRBJ2-7
TGTGCCAGCAGAGAACTAGCGGGAGGGCTCTCCTACGAGCAGTACTTC | CASRELAGGLSYEQYF | TRBV6-1 | few | TRBD2 | TRBJ2-7
TGTGCCAGCAGTTTCCCTCAGGACAGCCGGGGGGGCTATGGCTACACCTTC | CASSFPQDSRGGYGYTF | TRBV28 | NA | NA | TRBJ1-2
TGTGCCAGCAGCTTAGACATGTGGGGCTACACCTTC | CASSLDMWGYTF | TRBV11-2 | NA | NA | TRBJ1-2
TGTGCCAGCAGCTTGCTAAGCGGGAGCTCCTACGAGCAGTACTTC | CASSLLSGSSYEQYF | TRBV11-3 | NA | TRBD2 | TRBJ2-7
TGTGCCAGTAGTATTTCCAGGGAAAACTATGGCTACACCTTC | CASSISRENYGYTF | TRBV19 | NA | NA | TRBJ1-2
TGTGCCAGCAGCGCGACCCAGGGACTAGCGGGGGGCCCAACCGGGGAGCTGTTTTTT | CASSATQGLAGGPTGELFF | TRBV7-6 | NA | TRBD2 | TRBJ2-2
TGTGCCACCAGCAAGGACAGGTATGGAGGCACTGAAGCTTTCTTT | CATSKDRYGGTEAFF | TRBV15 | NA | TRBD1 | TRBJ1-1
TGTGCCAGCAGTTCATGGTCTGGGACTTCAAATGAAAAACTGTTTTTT | CASSSWSGTSNEKLFF | TRBV28 | NA | NA | TRBJ1-4
TGTGCCAGCAGCTTCAGGAGAAATGAGCAGTTCTTC | CASSFRRNEQFF | TRBV7-2 | NA | NA | TRBJ2-1
TGTGCCAGTGCCCGGGGACAAATAACCTATTACAATGAGCAGTTCTTC | CASARGQITYYNEQFF | TRBV19 | NA | NA | TRBJ2-1
TGTGCCAGCTCACGCTGGGGACAGGGGGCCTCTGGGGCCAACGTCCTGACTTTC | CASSRWGQGASGANVLTF | TRBV18 | NA | TRBD1 | TRBJ2-6
TGTGCCAGCAGTTTGCTGAACACTGAAGCTTTCTTT | CASSLLNTEAFF | TRBV28 | NA | NA | TRBJ1-1
TGTGCCAGCAGCAAGGCTCTGGAGGGGACCATTCAGTACTTC | CASSKALEGTIQYF | TRBV9 | NA | NA | TRBJ2-4
TGTGCCAGCCGTGGCTACAATGAGCAGTTCTTC | CASRGYNEQFF | TRBV2 | NA | NA | TRBJ2-1
TGCGCCAGCAGCTTGGGCGGACAGGGGAACATTCAGTACTTC | CASSLGGQGNIQYF | TRBV5-1 | NA | TRBD1 | TRBJ2-4
TGTGCCAGCAGTCCAGCGGGGGAGTACAATGAGCAGTTCTTC | CASSPAGEYNEQFF | TRBV7-9 | NA | TRBD2 | TRBJ2-1
TGCGCCAGCAGCTTGGGGACCGCCGAGGAGGCGCAGTACTTC | CASSLGTAEEAQYF | TRBV5-1 | NA | NA | TRBJ2-7
TGTGCCAGCATCTCGACAGGGGGCACAGATACGCAGTATTTT | CASISTGGTDTQYF | TRBV7-2 | NA | TRBD1 | TRBJ2-3
TGCGCCAGCAGTGCCCGGTATAATGAAAAACTGTTTTTT | CASSARYNEKLFF | TRBV10-1 | NA | NA | TRBJ1-4
TGTGCCAGCAGTTTATTCGCGCAGGGCCAAAGGTACGAGCAGTACTTC | CASSLFAQGQRYEQYF | TRBV28 | NA | NA | TRBJ2-7
TGTGCCAGCTCACCGGGACCACCTTATGAGCAGTTCTTC | CASSPGPPYEQFF | TRBV18 | NA | NA | TRBJ2-1
TGTGCCAGCAGAGGAGGAGGGGAAGCTTTCTTT | CASRGGGEAFF | TRBV3-1/TRBV3-2 | few | NA | TRBJ1-1
TGTGCCAGCAGCCAAGATCATGAGCAGTTCTTC | CASSQDHEQFF | TRBV3-1/TRBV3-2 | NA | NA | TRBJ2-1
TGTGCCAGCAGCCGGGACTACCTTAATGAGCAGTTCTTC | CASSRDYLNEQFF | TRBV7-7 | NA | TRBD2 | TRBJ2-1
TGCGCCAGCAGCTTGGTACCCGGGGGTGGAGAGGAGACCCAGTACTTC | CASSLVPGGGEETQYF | TRBV5-1 | NA | NA | TRBJ2-5
TGTGCCAGCAGTGACGAACAGGGGTTACCAGATACGCAGTATTTT | CASSDEQGLPDTQYF | TRBV25-1 | NA | TRBD1 | TRBJ2-3
TGTGCCAGCAGTTCATCCGGGGGACTAGCGGGTTACAATGAGCAGTTCTTC | CASSSSGGLAGYNEQFF | TRBV6-2/TRBV6-3 | NA | TRBD2 | TRBJ2-1
TGTGCCAGCAGCCCCCGGACGCTCACCGGGGAGCTGTTTTTT | CASSPRTLTGELFF | TRBV7-9 | NA | NA | TRBJ2-2
TGTGCCAGCAGTCCCCCGGGGCTAGCGGCCAATGAGCAGTTCTTC | CASSPPGLAANEQFF | TRBV28 | NA | TRBD2 | TRBJ2-1
TGTGCCAGCAGCTTAGAGGGGGGGGCTGGAAACACCATATATTTT | CASSLEGGAGNTIYF | TRBV7-2 | NA | NA | TRBJ1-3
TGTGCCAGCAGTGAATTAGCGGGAGGGGGAGATACGCAGTATTTT | CASSELAGGGDTQYF | TRBV2 | NA | TRBD2 | TRBJ2-3
TGCGCCAGCATCGGGACAGGGGGCTCCTACGAGCAGTACTTC | CASIGTGGSYEQYF | TRBV10-2 | NA | TRBD1 | TRBJ2-7
TGTGCCAGTAGTTTTCTCCAGGGTGATCGTAACACTGAAGCTTTCTTT | CASSFLQGDRNTEAFF | TRBV19 | few | NA | TRBJ1-1
TGTGCCAGCAGCCGATCGACTCTTGAGCAGTTCTTC | CASSRSTLEQFF | TRBV6-5 | NA | NA | TRBJ2-1
TGCGCCAGCAGCGCGGGACAGAACTATGGCTACACCTTC | CASSAGQNYGYTF | TRBV5-1 | NA | TRBD1 | TRBJ1-2
TGTGCCAGCAGCCTCTTGGGACAGGGTTCACCCCTCCACTTT | CASSLLGQGSPLHF | TRBV6-5 | NA | TRBD1 | TRBJ1-6
TGCGCCAGCAATAGGGAGATGGATACTGAAGCTTTCTTT | CASNREMDTEAFF | TRBV5-1 | once | NA | TRBJ1-1
TGTGCCAGTAGTAAGGGGAAGGGGAGGTCGGTGGCGGGCTATGGCTACACCTTC | CASSKGKGRSVAGYGYTF | TRBV19 | NA | NA | TRBJ1-2
TGTGCCAGCAGTTTATTGGGGGTCGCGGCAAACACTGAAGCTTTCTTT | CASSLLGVAANTEAFF | TRBV28 | NA | NA | TRBJ1-1
TGTGCCAGCAGCGTAGCCGGGTCCCACACCGGGGAGCTGTTTTTT | CASSVAGSHTGELFF | TRBV9 | NA | NA | TRBJ2-2
TGTGCCAGCAGCTTAAGCGGGAGGTATTACGAGCAGTACTTC | CASSLSGRYYEQYF | TRBV7-9 | once | TRBD2 | TRBJ2-7
TGTGCCAGCACGGGCGGGAGGTATACCTACGAGCAGTACTTC | CASTGGRYTYEQYF | TRBV6-5 | NA | TRBD2 | TRBJ2-7
TGTGCCACCCGAGACAGGGGGGGTTTCACAGATACGCAGTATTTT | CATRDRGGFTDTQYF | TRBV6-5 | NA | TRBD1 | TRBJ2-3
TGTGCCAGCAGCGCCGGGGCGCCGAGTACTGAAGCTTTCTTT | CASSAGAPSTEAFF | TRBV9 | NA | NA | TRBJ1-1
TGTGCCAGCTCACCTCCGGAGGGGCCAGGAAACACCATATATTTT | CASSPPEGPGNTIYF | TRBV18 | NA | NA | TRBJ1-3
TGCGCCAGCAGTCTTTTCACAGTCTATAATTCACCCCTCCACTTT | CASSLFTVYNSPLHF | TRBV23-1 | NA | NA | TRBJ1-6
TGCGCCAGCAGCCCCGACACAGGCAATGAAAAACTGTTTTTT | CASSPDTGNEKLFF | TRBV5-1 | NA | NA | TRBJ1-4
TGTGCCAGCAGCCCAATCTCGACGGGCGGCTACACCTTC | CASSPISTGGYTF | TRBV12-3/TRBV12-4 | NA | NA | TRBJ1-2
TGTGCCACCCCACCGGGACAGTTCCCCGGGACTACTCCCACAGATACGCAGTATTTT | CATPPGQFPGTTPTDTQYF | TRBV19 | NA | NA | TRBJ2-3
TGTGCCAGCTCAGAGGGACAGAACACTGAAGCTTTCTTT | CASSEGQNTEAFF | TRBV18 | NA | NA | TRBJ1-1
TGCGCCAGCAGCTTGGGACAGGGGATATACGAGCAGTACTTC | CASSLGQGIYEQYF | TRBV5-1 | NA | TRBD1 | TRBJ2-7
TGCGCCAGCAGCCAAGTCCTACAGGGGAACGGAAAACTGTTTTTT | CASSQVLQGNGKLFF | TRBV4-1 | NA | TRBD1 | TRBJ1-4
TGTGCCAGCAGTCCGCTCCGGGACGGACAAGAGACCCAGTACTTC | CASSPLRDGQETQYF | TRBV2 | once | NA | TRBJ2-5
TGTGCCAGCAGTTGGAGCGGCACCGGGGAGCTGTTTTTT | CASSWSGTGELFF | TRBV6-5 | once | NA | TRBJ2-2
TGTGCCAGCAGCTCTCAGGGGCACCAGCCCCAGCATTTT | CASSSQGHQPQHF | TRBV5-6 | NA | NA | TRBJ1-5
TGTGCCAGCAGCCTTACTAGCGACTCCTACAATGAGCAGTTCTTC | CASSLTSDSYNEQFF | TRBV4-2 | NA | TRBD2 | TRBJ2-1
TGTGCCAGCAGTGCAGACAGGGGAGGGAGCACCGGGGAGCTGTTTTTT | CASSADRGGSTGELFF | TRBV7-9 | NA | NA | TRBJ2-2
TGTGCCAGCAGATGGGGGGCCACTAGCAATCAGCCCCAGCATTTT | CASRWGATSNQPQHF | TRBV6-5 | once | NA | TRBJ1-5